The T cell receptor (beta chain) described here comes from a study of cytomegalovirus exposure and HLA in healthy donors. A remark on this clone: Its antigen remains unidentified.

The length of the CDR3 is 12 residues. V lost 2 bases to trimming and J lost 6 bases, with 7 bases between them. Germline CDR1 MNHEY, CDR2 SVGAGI. Study-wide findings and caveats: Most TCR beta V segments were productive about 90% or about 30% of the time in an earlier analysis.

This PCR relied on a set of 60 Vbeta primers and 13 Jbeta primers. Assay: immunoSEQ multiplex PCR; the TCRdb copy retains only in-frame clones and omits some. Of over 100,000 clones in the sample, 63% were seen once. The sequenced sample consisted of PBMCs. V gene TRBV6-5 combines with J gene TRBJ1-2; D remains ambiguous. This TCR came from a human donor in good health. The CDR3 spells CASSYAGNGYTF. The CDR3 DNA follows: TGTGCCAGCAGTTACGCCGGGAATGGCTACACCTTC.